The entry below describes one T cell receptor (beta chain). Its target is not known. These data originate in a study of CD8+ T cells in alopecia areata. The CDR3 length is 14 residues. Germline V gives CDR1 SQVTM, CDR2 ANQGSEA. With V trimmed by 6 bases and J by 4 bases, 11 bases remained unmatched. The treatment was: oral pan-JAK inhibitor, 5-10 mg twice daily. Broader study findings: A large proportion of expanded lesional clones were detected persisting in scalp and blood during tofacitinib. Possibly as an HLA-related effect, TCR sharing across patients appeared less clear than in mice. Higher clonality than in normal scalp was seen in lesional scalp, especially alopecia totalis/universalis. Scalp clonality, together with expanded CD8+ clones among the top 100, fell significantly with tofacitinib.

Following extraction, RNA underwent reverse transcription to cDNA, which served as the sequencing template. Profiling relied on immunoSEQ multiplex PCR, and the TCRdb table lists in-frame clones only, not all of them. Found here are 150,000 to 200,000 clones, less than 65% of them singletons; the top ten hold about 0.94%. The chain recombines TRBV29-1 with TRBJ1-1, with TRBD1 identical over 7 bases. This TCR was recovered from a human donor with alopecia areata. The sample consisted of CD4+ T cells sorted from blood, taken at week 24, from a patient treated with tofacitinib. The CDR3 region is CSVRGQQGGTEAFF. CDR3 DNA: TGCAGCGTCAGGGGACAGCAAGGGGGCACTGAAGCTTTCTTT. The full variable domain, completed using reference TRBV29-1 and TRBJ1-1, is SAVISQKPSRDICQRGTSLTIQCQVDSQVTMMFWYRQQPGQSLTLIATANQGSEATYESGFVIDKFPISRPNLTFSTLTVSNMSPEDSSIYLCSVRGQQGGTEAFFGQGTRLTVV.